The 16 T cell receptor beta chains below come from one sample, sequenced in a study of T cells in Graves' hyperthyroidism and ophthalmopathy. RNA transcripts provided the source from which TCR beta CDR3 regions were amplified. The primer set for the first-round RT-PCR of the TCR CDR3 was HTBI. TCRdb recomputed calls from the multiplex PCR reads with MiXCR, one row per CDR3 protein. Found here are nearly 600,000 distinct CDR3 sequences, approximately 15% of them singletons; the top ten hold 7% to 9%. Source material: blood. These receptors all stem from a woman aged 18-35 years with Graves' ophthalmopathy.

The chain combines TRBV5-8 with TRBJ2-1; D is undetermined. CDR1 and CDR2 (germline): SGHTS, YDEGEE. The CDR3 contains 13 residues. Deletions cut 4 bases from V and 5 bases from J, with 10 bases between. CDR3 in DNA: TGTGCCAGCAGCCCCCCCGCCCACAATGAGCAGTTCTTC. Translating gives CASSPPAHNEQFF.

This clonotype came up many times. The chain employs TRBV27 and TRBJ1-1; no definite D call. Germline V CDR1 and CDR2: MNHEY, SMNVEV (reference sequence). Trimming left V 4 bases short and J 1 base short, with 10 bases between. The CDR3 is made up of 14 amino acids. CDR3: CASSWYGRNTEAFF. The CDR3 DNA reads TGTGCCAGCAGTTGGTATGGTAGGAACACTGAAGCTTTCTTT.

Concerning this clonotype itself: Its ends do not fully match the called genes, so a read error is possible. The CDR3 DNA reads as TGCAGTGCTACTGGACAGAACTATCAGCCCCGGCATTTT. This gives the protein CSATGQNYQPRHF. This chain uses TRBV20-1 with TRBJ1-5, with D maybe TRBD1 (6 bases). The V gene's germline CDR1 is DFQATT and CDR2 SNEGSKA (reference sequence). There are 13 residues in the CDR3.

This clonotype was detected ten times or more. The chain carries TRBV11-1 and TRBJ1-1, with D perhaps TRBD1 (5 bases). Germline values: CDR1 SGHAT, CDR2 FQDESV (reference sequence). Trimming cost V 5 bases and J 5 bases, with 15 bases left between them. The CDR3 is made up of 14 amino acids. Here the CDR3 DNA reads TGTGCCAGCAGCGAGAAGCCGGGACTGACTGAAGCTTTCTTT. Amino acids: CASSEKPGLTEAFF.

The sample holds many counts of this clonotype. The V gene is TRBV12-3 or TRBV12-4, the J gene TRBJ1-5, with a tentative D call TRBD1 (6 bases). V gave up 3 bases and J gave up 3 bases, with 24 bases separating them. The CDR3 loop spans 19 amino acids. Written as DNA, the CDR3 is TGTGCCAGCAGTTTTTTGTCTCTGACAGGTTATAGCCCCAATCAGCCCCAGCATTTT. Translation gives CASSFLSLTGYSPNQPQHF.

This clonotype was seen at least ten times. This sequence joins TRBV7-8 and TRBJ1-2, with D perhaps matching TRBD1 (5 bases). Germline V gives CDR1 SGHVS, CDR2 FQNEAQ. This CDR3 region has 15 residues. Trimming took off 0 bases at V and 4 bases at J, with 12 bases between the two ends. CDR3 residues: CASSLAGAGGYGYTF. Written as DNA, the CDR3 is TGTGCCAGCAGCTTAGCCGGAGCGGGGGGCTATGGCTACACCTTC.

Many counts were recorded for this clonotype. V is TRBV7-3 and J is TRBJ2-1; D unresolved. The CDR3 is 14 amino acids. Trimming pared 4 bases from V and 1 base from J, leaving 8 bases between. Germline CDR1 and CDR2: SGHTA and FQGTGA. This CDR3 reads CASSSPSSYNEQFF. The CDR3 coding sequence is TGTGCCAGCAGCTCCCCAAGTTCCTACAATGAGCAGTTCTTC. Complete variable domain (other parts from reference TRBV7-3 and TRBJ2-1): GAGVSQTPSNKVTEKGKYVELRCDPISGHTALYWYRQSLGQGPEFLIYFQGTGAADDSGLPNDRFFAVRPEGSVSTLKIQRTERGDSAVYLCASSSPSSYNEQFFGPGTRLTVL.

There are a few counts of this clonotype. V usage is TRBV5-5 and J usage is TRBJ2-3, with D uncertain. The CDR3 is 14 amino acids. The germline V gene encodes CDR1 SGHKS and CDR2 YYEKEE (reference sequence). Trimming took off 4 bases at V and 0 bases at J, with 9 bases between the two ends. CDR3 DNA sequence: TGTGCCAGCAGCGGAAGACCTAGCACAGATACGCAGTATTTT. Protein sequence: CASSGRPSTDTQYF. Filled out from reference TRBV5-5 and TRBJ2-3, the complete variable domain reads DAGVTQSPTHLIKTRGQQVTLRCSPISGHKSVSWYQQVLGQGPQFIFQYYEKEERGRGNFPDRFSARQFPNYSSELNVNALLLGDSALYLCASSGRPSTDTQYFGPGTRLTVL.

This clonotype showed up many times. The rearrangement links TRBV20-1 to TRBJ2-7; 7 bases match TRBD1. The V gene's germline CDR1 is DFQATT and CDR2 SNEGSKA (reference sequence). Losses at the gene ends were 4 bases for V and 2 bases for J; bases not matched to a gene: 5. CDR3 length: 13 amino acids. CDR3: CSATGQNPYEQYF. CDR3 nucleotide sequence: TGCAGTGCTACGGGACAGAATCCCTACGAGCAGTACTTC.

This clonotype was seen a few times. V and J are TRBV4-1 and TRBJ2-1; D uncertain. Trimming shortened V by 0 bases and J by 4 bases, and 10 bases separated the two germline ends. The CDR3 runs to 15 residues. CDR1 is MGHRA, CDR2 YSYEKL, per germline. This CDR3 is CASSQDRSAYNEQFF. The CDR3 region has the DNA TGCGCCAGCAGCCAAGATCGCTCGGCGTACAATGAGCAGTTCTTC.

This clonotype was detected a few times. Here the CDR3 DNA reads TGTGCCACCGGGTCGGCCGGGGACTATGGCTACACCTTC. Amino acids: CATGSAGDYGYTF. V gene TRBV7-9 combines with J gene TRBJ1-2; D uncertain. V was trimmed by 10 bases and J by 3 bases, leaving 15 bases between them. Germline CDR1 SEHNR, CDR2 FQNEAQ (reference sequence). The CDR3 length is 13 residues.

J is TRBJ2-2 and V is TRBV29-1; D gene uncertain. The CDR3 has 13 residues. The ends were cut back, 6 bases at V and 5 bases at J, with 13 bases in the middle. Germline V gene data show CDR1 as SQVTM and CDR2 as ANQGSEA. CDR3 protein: CSVENKRTGELFF. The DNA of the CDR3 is TGCAGCGTCGAAAATAAGAGGACCGGGGAGCTGTTTTTT.

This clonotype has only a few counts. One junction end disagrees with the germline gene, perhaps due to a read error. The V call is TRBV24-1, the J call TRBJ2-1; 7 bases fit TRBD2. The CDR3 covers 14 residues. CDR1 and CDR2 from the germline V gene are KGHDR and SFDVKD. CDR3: CATSGRLAYDEQFF. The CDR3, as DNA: TGTGCCACCAGTGGGAGACTAGCCTACGATGAGCAGTTCTTC.

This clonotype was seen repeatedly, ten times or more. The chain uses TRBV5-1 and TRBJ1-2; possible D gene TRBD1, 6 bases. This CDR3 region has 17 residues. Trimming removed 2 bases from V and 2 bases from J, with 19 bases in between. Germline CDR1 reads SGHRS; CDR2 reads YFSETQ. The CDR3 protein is CASSFSRTGRQNYGYTF. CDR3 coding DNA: TGCGCCAGCAGCTTCTCCCGTACAGGGCGGCAAAACTATGGCTACACCTTC.

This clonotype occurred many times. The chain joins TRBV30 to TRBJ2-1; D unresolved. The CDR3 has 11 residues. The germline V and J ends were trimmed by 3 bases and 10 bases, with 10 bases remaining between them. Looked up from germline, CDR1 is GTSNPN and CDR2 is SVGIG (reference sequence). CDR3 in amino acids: CAWSYSQEQFF. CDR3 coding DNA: TGTGCCTGGAGCTACTCACAAGAGCAGTTCTTC.

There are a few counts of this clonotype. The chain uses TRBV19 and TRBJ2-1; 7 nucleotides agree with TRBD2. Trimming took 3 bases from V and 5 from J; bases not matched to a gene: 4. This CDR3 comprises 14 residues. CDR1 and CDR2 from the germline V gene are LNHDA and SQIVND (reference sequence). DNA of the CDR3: TGTGCCAGTAGTATGGGACTACCCAACAATGAGCAGTTCTTC. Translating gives CASSMGLPNNEQFF. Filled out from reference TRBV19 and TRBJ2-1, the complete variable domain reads DGGITQSPKYLFRKEGQNVTLSCEQNLNHDAMYWYRQDPGQGLRLIYYSQIVNDFQKGDIAEGYSVSREKKESFPLTVTSAQKNPTAFYLCASSMGLPNNEQFFGPGTRLTVL.